A selection of T cell receptor beta chains follows, all from one sample in a study of T cell repertoires in cytomegalovirus infection. TCRdb processed the reads anew with MiXCR; each CDR3 protein has one entry. This table has around 530,000 distinct CDR3 sequences, 16% appearing once. Sequencing input: CD8+ T cells from PBMCs. These receptors were taken from a human donor in good health (CMV status not recorded). Some clones in this sample may be carry-over from other donors' samples. Each CDR3 is given with its conserved first and last residue.

v_call,j_call,cdr3_length,cdr3_aa
TRBV10-2,TRBJ1-6,16,CASAPPDREGYTPLHF
TRBV12-3/TRBV12-4,TRBJ1-1,15,CASTRTAGQNTEAFF
TRBV4-1,TRBJ2-7,14,CASSQEDYSYEQYF
TRBV5-1,TRBJ2-1,14,CASSPTGPVDEQFF
TRBV7-3,TRBJ2-3,16,CASSLSTDSYTDTQYF
TRBV27,TRBJ1-3,15,CASSSAVSSGNTIYF
TRBV25-1,TRBJ2-3,12,CASGSITDTQYF
TRBV11-3,TRBJ2-3,17,CASSLNPSGRPTDTQYF
TRBV5-4,TRBJ1-2,14,CASTRTDVNYGYTF
TRBV25-1,TRBJ2-5,14,CASTSPGSGETQYF
TRBV28,TRBJ2-1,15,CASSPDRSTYNEQFF
TRBV5-5,TRBJ2-3,18,CASSLPHPPGRGRDTQYF
TRBV29-1,TRBJ2-1,15,CSVEDRDRGLDEQFF
TRBV7-9,TRBJ1-5,14,CASSPGQNNQPQHF
TRBV7-9,TRBJ2-5,14,CASSLVSNQETQYF
TRBV7-3,TRBJ2-5,15,CASSSLGGIQETQYF
TRBV6-2/TRBV6-3,TRBJ2-1,12,CAAGRGSNEQFF
TRBV12-3/TRBV12-4,TRBJ2-1,17,CASSLRLAGGLWDEQFF
TRBV12-3/TRBV12-4,TRBJ2-6,20,CASSFPQYLGGLSGANVLTF
TRBV15,TRBJ1-1,17,CATSRDRADLMNTEAFF
TRBV6-5,TRBJ2-7,16,CASHPLGGQGAREQYF
TRBV19,TRBJ1-1,15,CASSIVGGIDTEAFF
TRBV9,TRBJ2-1,14,CASGPYTQNNEQFF
TRBV2,TRBJ2-1,17,CAQQNPSSGNTYNEQFF
TRBV20-1,TRBJ2-1,12,CSASGGTNEQFF
TRBV6-6,TRBJ2-2,15,CASRPYRSDTGELFF
TRBV10-2,TRBJ1-1,13,CASFPGMNTEAFF
TRBV7-9,TRBJ2-2,14,CASSSQGGTGELFF
TRBV5-1,TRBJ2-2,15,CASSFRDRVPGELFF
TRBV7-3,TRBJ2-5,14,CASSLSGGAETQYF
TRBV19,TRBJ2-1,15,CASTLDRASYNEQFF
TRBV12-3/TRBV12-4,TRBJ2-5,15,CASRRGLAVQETQYF
TRBV19,TRBJ1-2,11,CASVSYYGYTF
TRBV7-3,TRBJ2-6,19,CASSLRDRGLRAGANVLTF
TRBV27,TRBJ1-2,14,CASSRTGALYGYTF
TRBV20-1,TRBJ2-7,15,CSARLRDTPGGEQYF
TRBV6-5,TRBJ1-6,14,CASSYREWNSPLHF
TRBV7-8,TRBJ2-7,14,CASSLQGDSYEQYF
TRBV28,TRBJ2-1,12,CASSSSGSRQFF
TRBV27,TRBJ1-5,14,CASSFRGFNQPQHF
TRBV18,TRBJ1-1,13,CASSPQTNTEAFF
TRBV27,TRBJ2-7,15,CASSSKVDRAYEQYF